This TCR beta chain is drawn from a study of OX40 agonist ivuxolimab in advanced cancers. The study, taken as a whole, reports: At 0.1 to 3.0 mg/kg and by week 6, clonal expansion occurred in CD4+ and CD8+ blood T cells.

CDR1 SGDLS and CDR2 YYNGEE come from the germline V gene. This CDR3 is 15 amino acids long. V was shortened by 3 bases and J by 2 bases, with 14 bases between the two germline ends. On this clone itself: Its antigen is not known.

Clones were read by immunoSEQ multiplex PCR, and TCRdb kept only the in-frame ones, dropping some. The sample lists fewer than 45,000 clones, 80% to 90% occurring once. This specimen was CD4+ or CD8+ T cells sorted from blood, taken in a trial of the OX40 agonist ivuxolimab. The chain carries TRBV9 and TRBJ2-5; tentative D call: TRBD2 (6 bases). The clonotype comes from an adult with an advanced solid tumor such as melanoma, head and neck, liver or kidney cancer. The chain's CDR3 is CASSALIGGQETQYF. The CDR3 DNA sequence: TGTGCCAGCAGCGCTCTAATCGGGGGACAAGAGACCCAGTACTTC.